This TCR beta chain was obtained from a study of blood T cell repertoires in COVID-19. Study details: From T cells, B-cell-depleted T cells, or PBMCs came the material, which was cDNA or gDNA.

Original analysis: Estimation of nucleated cell counts relied on the amplification of reference gene primers. Some clones are missing from TCRdb's copy, which holds only in-frame ones; the method was immunoSEQ multiplex PCR. That table is the source of V, J and clone size, and D and trimming were worked out from the DNA. The sample lists some 110,000 clones; around 79% were seen once. The J segment lost 1 base and the V segment lost 4 bases, leaving 2 bases of the junction unmatched. The germline V gene encodes CDR1 SGHDT and CDR2 YYEEEE. This CDR3 contains 14 residues. The V and J genes are TRBV5-6 and TRBJ1-2, with TRBD1 matching 9 bases. This sequence originates from a man aged 50 or older with acute or convalescent COVID-19. Material for sequencing was peripheral blood. The CDR3 spells CASSGTGLNYGYTF. The CDR3 coding sequence is TGTGCCAGCAGCGGGACAGGGCTTAACTATGGCTACACCTTC.